Each of the 22 T cell receptor beta chains below was sequenced from the same sample in a study of regulatory T cells in long-lasting Graves disease. CDR3 regions were amplified by Arm-PCR using iRepertoire HTBI primers to build TCR beta libraries. TCRdb itself ran the multiplex PCR reads through MiXCR, one entry per CDR3 protein. The table lists under 800,000 distinct CDR3 sequences, roughly 15% of them singletons, with 15% to 20% in the top ten. Time point noted: newly diagnosed GD, antithyroid drugs for less than 3 months. After RNA was extracted from PBMCs, the TCR library was made from it. These data were also reused for a study on T cells in Graves' hyperthyroidism and ophthalmopathy.

Material: peripheral blood mononuclear cells (PBMCs), obtained at new diagnosis, from a patient treated with antithyroid drugs. The receptors were sampled from a woman in her twenties or thirties with Graves disease.

The DNA for the CDR3 is TGTGCCAGCAGTACGGGACAGGGTTTTGGTCAGCCCCAGCATTTT. It yields the protein CASSTGQGFGQPQHF. The chain uses TRBV28 and TRBJ1-5, with 9 positions matching TRBD1. The CDR3 is 15 residues long. V lost 5 bases to trimming and J lost 6 bases; unmatched junction nucleotides: 8. Germline V gene lookup returns CDR1 MDHEN and CDR2 SYDVKM.

This clonotype was found a few times. V and J are TRBV12-3 or TRBV12-4 and TRBJ1-5; D gene unclear. The ends were cut back, 9 bases at V and 0 bases at J, with 15 bases in the middle. This CDR3 is 15 amino acids long. DNA of the CDR3: TGTGCCAGTCAGTCGGCAGGTTCTAGCAATCAGCCCCAGCATTTT. It specifies CASQSAGSSNQPQHF.

This clonotype was counted many times. The J gene is TRBJ2-1, the V gene TRBV12-3 or TRBV12-4, with D tentatively TRBD2 (6 bases). The CDR3 loop spans 15 amino acids. The ends were cut back, 8 bases at V and 3 bases at J, with 17 bases in the middle. The CDR3 loop reads CASLSFAGFYNEQFF. The CDR3 nucleotides read TGTGCCAGCCTCTCCTTCGCGGGATTCTACAATGAGCAGTTCTTC.

This clonotype has a count of ten or more. The J gene is TRBJ2-5, the V gene TRBV28; TRBD2 might be the D (6 bases). The length of the CDR3 is 13 residues. Germline V gene lookup returns CDR1 MDHEN and CDR2 SYDVKM. Trimming cost V 4 bases and J 4 bases, with 10 bases left between them. The CDR3 DNA follows: TGTGCCAGCAGTTGGAGGGTTGGAGAGACCCAGTACTTC. Translating gives CASSWRVGETQYF.

The chain combines TRBV5-1 with TRBJ2-1; perhaps TRBD1 as D (5 bases). Trimming removed 5 bases at V and 8 bases at J, with 11 bases between. CDR3 length: 12 amino acids. Germline values: CDR1 SGHRS, CDR2 YFSETQ. Here the CDR3 DNA reads TGCGCCAGCAGACGTCAGGGCGATGAGCAGTTCTTC. It codes for CASRRQGDEQFF. Drawing the rest from reference TRBV5-1 and TRBJ2-1, the complete variable domain is KAGVTQTPRYLIKTRGQQVTLSCSPISGHRSVSWYQQTPGQGLQFLFEYFSETQRNKGNFPGRFSGRQFSNSRSEMNVSTLELGDSALYLCASRRQGDEQFFGPGTRLTVL.

This clonotype was counted many times. The V gene is TRBV28, the J gene TRBJ2-1; tentatively, D is TRBD2 (6 bases). The length of the CDR3 is 15 residues. The germline CDR1 and CDR2 sequences are MDHEN and SYDVKM. The V and J ends lost 4 bases and 10 bases respectively, with 20 bases between them. CDR3 sequence: CASSSARLVLNEQFF. The DNA of the CDR3 is TGTGCCAGCAGTTCCGCTCGACTAGTCCTGAACGAGCAGTTCTTC.

The rearrangement uses TRBV20-1 and TRBJ1-2, with D unresolved. Trimming left V 3 bases short and J 1 base short, with 3 bases between. Germline-derived CDR1 and CDR2 are DFQATT and SNEGSKA (reference sequence). The CDR3 is 11 residues long. As DNA, the CDR3 is TGCAGTGCTAGGAGTAACTATGGCTACACCTTC. This encodes CSARSNYGYTF.

This sequence joins TRBV18 and TRBJ2-2; 8 nucleotides align to TRBD1. V shed 3 bases and J 4 bases; nucleotides not matched to a gene: 4. The CDR3 is 15 residues long. Germline CDR1 reads KGHSH; CDR2 reads LQKENI. As DNA, the CDR3 is TGTGCCAGCTCACCCCGGGACAGGACCACCGGGGAGCTGTTTTTT. Amino acid sequence: CASSPRDRTTGELFF. The full variable domain, completed using reference TRBV18 and TRBJ2-2, is NAGVMQNPRHLVRRRGQEARLRCSPMKGHSHVYWYRQLPEEGLKFMVYLQKENIIDESGMPKERFSAEFPKEGPSILRIQQVVRGDSAAYFCASSPRDRTTGELFFGEGSRLTVL.

There are a few counts of this clonotype. The CDR3 bases are TGTGCCAGCAGTTTCATGAGCGGGAGGTCGTACGAGCAGTACTTC. Amino acid sequence: CASSFMSGRSYEQYF. V is TRBV28 and J is TRBJ2-7; TRBD2 matches 9 bases. J gave up 4 bases and V 3 bases, and 7 bases lay outside the gene matches. Germline assignment: CDR1 MDHEN and CDR2 SYDVKM. This CDR3 region has 15 residues.

The chain has TRBV5-1 and TRBJ2-3; D is unclear. The CDR3 is 14 amino acids. Per the germline V gene, CDR1 is SGHRS and CDR2 is YFSETQ. V shed 3 bases and J shed 3 bases, with 11 bases lying between them. This CDR3 reads CASSSPLLTDTQYF. CDR3 in DNA: TGCGCCAGCAGCTCCCCCCTCCTAACAGATACGCAGTATTTT.

This clonotype was counted only a few times. The chain uses TRBV5-1 and TRBJ1-1; a possible D gene is TRBD1 (5 bases). The CDR3 is 16 residues long. V was cut by 4 bases and J by 3 bases, with 19 bases left in between. The germline CDR1 and CDR2 sequences are SGHRS and YFSETQ. The CDR3 sequence is CASSVRLFSGDTEAFF. The CDR3 DNA sequence: TGCGCCAGCAGCGTACGGCTCTTCTCGGGGGACACTGAAGCTTTCTTT.

This clonotype was seen repeatedly, ten times or more. V and J are TRBV27 and TRBJ2-7, with D uncertain. The CDR3 spans 14 residues. Germline V gives CDR1 MNHEY, CDR2 SMNVEV (reference sequence). Trimming cost V 5 bases and J 0 bases, with 11 bases left between them. This CDR3 is CASSAWASSYEQYF. The CDR3 nucleotides are TGTGCCAGCAGTGCTTGGGCCAGCTCCTACGAGCAGTACTTC.

This clonotype was detected many times. This chain uses TRBV29-1 with TRBJ1-2; the D gene is possibly TRBD1 (6 bases). The CDR3 has 16 residues. Germline values: CDR1 SQVTM, CDR2 ANQGSEA. With 6 bases removed from V and 7 bases from J, the gap between germline ends came to 27 bases. Here the CDR3 DNA reads TGCAGCGTCCATCAACTCGGGGGGGGCGCATTTGGTGGCTACACCTTC. Encoded protein: CSVHQLGGGAFGGYTF.

There are a few counts of this clonotype. V usage is TRBV20-1 and J usage is TRBJ2-1; TRBD2 is a possible D gene (6 bases). The CDR3 is 13 amino acids. Trimming took 6 bases from V and 3 from J, leaving 12 bases between them. Germline V lookup: CDR1 DFQATT, CDR2 SNEGSKA (reference sequence). CDR3 protein: CSAQPGLYNEQFF. For the CDR3, the DNA is TGCAGTGCGCAACCGGGACTCTACAATGAGCAGTTCTTC.

V usage is TRBV20-1 and J usage is TRBJ2-2; 8 nucleotides line up with TRBD1. After removal of 3 bases from V and 3 bases from J, the junction contained 6 bases not matched to a gene. The CDR3 is 15 residues long. Germline-derived CDR1 and CDR2 are DFQATT and SNEGSKA (reference sequence). The CDR3 loop is CSASPGQVYTGELFF. As DNA, the CDR3 is TGCAGTGCTAGCCCGGGACAGGTATACACCGGGGAGCTGTTTTTT.

The V call is TRBV27, the J call TRBJ2-3; D is unresolved. The CDR3 runs 15 residues. Germline V gene sequence: CDR1 MNHEY, CDR2 SMNVEV (reference sequence). V was clipped by 0 bases and J by 6 bases, with 13 bases between them. The DNA for the CDR3 is TGTGCCAGCAGTTTATCCACAGCGAAAACCGATACGCAGTATTTT. Protein product: CASSLSTAKTDTQYF.

This clonotype was detected a few times. The gene calls are TRBV29-1 and TRBJ1-5; D gene ambiguous. CDR1 is SQVTM and CDR2 is ANQGSEA in the germline V gene. The CDR3 sequence is 13 residues long. The V and J ends lost 4 bases and 9 bases respectively, with 16 bases between them. The DNA for the CDR3 is TGCAGCGTTGTTTCGGAATCCGGAGGGCCCCAGCATTTT. Translated: CSVVSESGGPQHF.

This clonotype appeared many times. The gene calls are TRBV6-5 and TRBJ2-5, with D perhaps TRBD2 (6 bases). The V end lost 2 bases, the J end lost 1 base, and 11 bases lay between the germline ends. This CDR3 is 15 amino acids long. In germline, CDR1 is MNHEY, CDR2 SVGAGI. The CDR3 spells CASSYGGGAQETQYF. As DNA, the CDR3 is TGTGCCAGCAGTTACGGAGGCGGGGCCCAAGAGACCCAGTACTTC.

The chain recombines TRBV27 with TRBJ1-3; TRBD1 matches at 11 bases. J was trimmed by 0 bases and V by 2 bases; bases with no gene match: 6. CDR3 size: 18 residues. Germline loops: CDR1 MNHEY, CDR2 SMNVEV (reference sequence). The CDR3: CASSLRWTGGRSGNTIYF. DNA for the CDR3: TGTGCCAGCAGTTTAAGATGGACAGGGGGCCGCTCTGGAAACACCATATATTTT.

This clonotype was seen a few times. The chain has TRBV5-1 and TRBJ2-5; D may be TRBD1 (6 bases). This CDR3 has 14 residues. The germline CDR1 and CDR2 sequences are SGHRS and YFSETQ. Trimming left V 0 bases short and J 5 bases short, with 11 bases between. CDR3 amino acids: CASSLGQEKETQYF. Written as DNA, the CDR3 is TGCGCCAGCAGCTTGGGACAGGAAAAGGAGACCCAGTACTTC.

CDR3 in amino acids: CAWSAFSDTQYF. CDR3 nucleotide sequence: TGTGCCTGGAGTGCCTTTAGTGATACGCAGTATTTT. The chain uses TRBV30 and TRBJ2-3; D remains unclear. Trimming took off 1 base at V and 6 bases at J, with 8 bases between the two ends. This CDR3 region has 12 residues. CDR1 GTSNPN and CDR2 SVGIG come from the germline V gene (reference sequence).

The rearrangement links TRBV20-1 to TRBJ1-2; TRBD1 aligns across 8 bases. The CDR3 extends over 12 amino acids. CDR1 is DFQATT and CDR2 is SNEGSKA in the germline V gene (reference sequence). Germline trimming cut 5 bases from V and 8 bases from J; bases unmatched to any gene: 7. The CDR3 loop is CSALGQGIGYTF. CDR3 nucleotide sequence: TGCAGTGCTCTTGGACAGGGAATAGGCTACACCTTC.